The next 24 T cell receptor beta chains were all read from a single sample in a study of T cell responses to AZD1222 COVID-19 vaccine. Libraries were prepared by immunoSEQ multiplex PCR; TCRdb keeps only in-frame clonotypes and omits some of them. The sample lists around 170,000 clones, approximately 90% occurring once. The sample here was peripheral blood, taken on day 0 of AZD1222 vaccination. These receptors all come from an adult in good health.

The chain is built from TRBV5-1 and TRBJ2-2, with 7 nucleotides matching TRBD2. Per germline, CDR1 SGHRS and CDR2 YFSETQ. The V segment lost 0 bases and the J segment 2 bases; nucleotides outside the gene matches: 4. The CDR3 runs to 16 residues. In DNA form, the CDR3 reads TGCGCCAGCAGCTTGGCGGCGGGGGTAAACACCGGGGAGCTGTTTTTT. The encoded protein is CASSLAAGVNTGELFF. The complete variable domain, with remaining parts taken from reference TRBV5-1 and TRBJ2-2, reads KAGVTQTPRYLIKTRGQQVTLSCSPISGHRSVSWYQQTPGQGLQFLFEYFSETQRNKGNFPGRFSGRQFSNSRSEMNVSTLELGDSALYLCASSLAAGVNTGELFFGEGSRLTVL.

The V and J genes are TRBV5-1 and TRBJ1-1, with 7 bases fitting TRBD1. The germline gives CDR1 SGHRS, CDR2 YFSETQ. The CDR3 runs 14 residues. Germline trimming cut 5 bases from V and 5 bases from J; bases unmatched to any gene: 9. CDR3 residues: CASRREQGLTEAFF. The CDR3 region has the DNA TGCGCCAGCAGACGAGAACAGGGGCTGACTGAAGCTTTCTTT.

The chain has TRBV9 and TRBJ1-4; weak D call: TRBD1 (6 bases). The CDR3 runs to 14 residues. Germline V gene data show CDR1 as SGDLS and CDR2 as YYNGEE. Trimming left V 3 bases short and J 2 bases short, with 8 bases between. In nucleotides, the CDR3 is TGTGCCAGCAGCGGCAGGGGTACTAATGAAAAACTGTTTTTT. Encoded protein: CASSGRGTNEKLFF.

The chain joins TRBV15 to TRBJ1-1; D is uncertain. The germline V and J ends were trimmed by 1 base and 4 bases, with 10 bases remaining between them. The V gene's germline CDR1 is LNHNV and CDR2 YYDKDF (reference sequence). The CDR3 spans 14 residues. The CDR3 reads CATSRVGWATEAFF. CDR3 DNA sequence: TGTGCCACCAGCAGAGTGGGTTGGGCCACTGAAGCTTTCTTT.

The chain couples TRBV24-1 to TRBJ1-1, with 9 nucleotides matching TRBD1. This CDR3 comprises 15 residues. Germline loops: CDR1 KGHDR, CDR2 SFDVKD. Trimming at V came to 3 bases and at J to 3 bases, leaving 4 bases not matched to a gene. CDR3 nucleotides: TGTGCCACCAGTGATCCCAGACAGGGGGACACTGAAGCTTTCTTT. Its translation: CATSDPRQGDTEAFF.

The V and J genes are TRBV27 and TRBJ1-6; possible D gene TRBD1, 6 bases. CDR3 length: 19 amino acids. From germline, CDR1 is MNHEY and CDR2 SMNVEV (reference sequence). V was clipped by 1 base and J by 0 bases, with 16 bases between them. CDR3 in amino acids: CASSLLGGVDSSYNSPLHF. In DNA form, the CDR3 reads TGTGCCAGCAGTTTATTGGGGGGGGTGGACAGCTCCTATAATTCACCCCTCCACTTT.

The V and J genes are TRBV12-3 or TRBV12-4 and TRBJ1-1, with D uncertain. This CDR3 comprises 13 residues. Trimming shortened V by 6 bases and J by 11 bases, and 19 bases separated the two germline ends. In DNA, the CDR3 is TGTGCCAGCAGCTCCCCCGTGGGCTGGCGGGCTTTCTTT. Protein product: CASSSPVGWRAFF.

This clone occurred a few times. This rearrangement joins TRBV6-5 to TRBJ1-5; possibly TRBD1 for D (5 bases). Trimming left V 8 bases short and J 4 bases short, with 9 bases between. CDR1 and CDR2 from the germline V gene are MNHEY and SVGAGI. The CDR3 totals 12 residues. This CDR3 reads CASRGANQPQHF. The CDR3 nucleotides are TGTGCCAGCCGCGGGGCAAATCAGCCCCAGCATTTT.

The chain couples TRBV7-2 to TRBJ2-3; 11 nucleotides match TRBD2. The CDR3 sequence is 16 residues long. The V and J ends lost 4 bases and 6 bases, in that order; junction bases with no gene match: 9. Looked up from germline, CDR1 is SGHTA and CDR2 is FQGNSA. The CDR3 DNA reads as TGTGCCAGCAGCTACCAACCTAGCGGGGGGTGGGATACGCAGTATTTT. Residues: CASSYQPSGGWDTQYF.

The V call is TRBV9, the J call TRBJ2-1; 9 nucleotides line up with TRBD2. Germline V CDR1 and CDR2: SGDLS, YYNGEE. J was trimmed by 0 bases and V by 6 bases; bases with no gene match: 4. The CDR3 covers 15 residues. The CDR3 DNA follows: TGTGCCAGCACCCCTAGCGGGACCTCCTACAATGAGCAGTTCTTC. Translating gives CASTPSGTSYNEQFF.

This sequence joins TRBV18 and TRBJ1-2; D is perhaps TRBD1 (5 bases). The CDR3 is 13 residues long. Germline V lookup: CDR1 KGHSH, CDR2 LQKENI. V dropped 4 bases and J dropped 4 bases, with 10 bases sitting between them. CDR3 sequence (DNA): TGTGCCAGCTCACGCTCGGGGGGCTATGGCTACACCTTC. Amino acids: CASSRSGGYGYTF.

This clone was seen a single time. The chain links TRBV2 to TRBJ1-5; D unclear. Trimming left V 7 bases short and J 4 bases short, with 11 bases between. Looked up from germline, CDR1 is SNHLY and CDR2 is FYNNEI. The CDR3 runs 13 residues. CDR3 region: CASNREQNQPQHF. The CDR3 DNA is TGTGCCAGCAACAGAGAGCAGAATCAGCCCCAGCATTTT.

The chain joins TRBV19 to TRBJ1-1; TRBD1 aligns across 12 bases. Trimming at V came to 7 bases and at J to 5 bases, leaving 5 bases not matched to a gene. This CDR3 has 14 residues. Germline assignment: CDR1 LNHDA and CDR2 SQIVND (reference sequence). CDR3 amino acids: CASTRDRGQTEAFF. DNA for the CDR3: TGTGCCAGTACCAGGGACAGGGGGCAAACTGAAGCTTTCTTT.

The chain couples TRBV9 to TRBJ2-5; 11 nucleotides match TRBD2. The germline gives CDR1 SGDLS, CDR2 YYNGEE. The junction had 9 bases not matched to a gene; V was cut back by 3 bases and J by 2 bases. The CDR3 extends over 17 amino acids. The CDR3 loop reads CASSASPGTSGQETQYF. The CDR3 bases are TGTGCCAGCAGCGCGAGTCCCGGGACTAGCGGTCAAGAGACCCAGTACTTC. Full variable domain (remainder filled in from reference TRBV9 and TRBJ2-5): DSGVTQTPKHLITATGQRVTLRCSPRSGDLSVYWYQQSLDQGLQFLIQYYNGEERAKGNILERFSAQQFPDLHSELNLSSLELGDSALYFCASSASPGTSGQETQYFGPGTRLLVL.

CDR3 in amino acids: CASSPFLDSPLHF. The DNA for the CDR3 is TGTGCCAGCAGCCCCTTTTTGGATTCACCCCTCCACTTT. The chain recombines TRBV3-1 (or the pseudogene TRBV3-2) with TRBJ1-6; D unclear. There are 13 residues in the CDR3. Trimming left V 4 bases short and J 8 bases short, with 9 bases between. Germline assignment: CDR1 LGHDT and CDR2 YNNKEL (reference sequence).

The chain uses TRBV24-1 and TRBJ1-5; no firm D call. The germline V gene has CDR1 KGHDR and CDR2 SFDVKD. The CDR3 sequence is 11 residues long. Trimming cost V 9 bases and J 1 base, with 3 bases left between them. CDR3 sequence: CATGSNQPQHF. CDR3 DNA: TGTGCCACCGGGAGCAATCAGCCCCAGCATTTT.

The gene calls are TRBV7-9 and TRBJ2-7; possible D gene TRBD1, 6 bases. The CDR3 has 16 residues. Germline lookup yields CDR1 SEHNR and CDR2 FQNEAQ (reference sequence). Trimming pared 5 bases from V and 1 base from J, leaving 18 bases between. For the CDR3, the DNA is TGTGCCAGCAGCGAACGCTCACAACAGGGATCCTACGAGCAGTACTTC. This translates into CASSERSQQGSYEQYF.

This chain connects TRBV6-6 to TRBJ1-2; D is ambiguous. CDR3 length: 15 amino acids. Germline CDR1 reads MNHNY; CDR2 reads SVGAGI (reference sequence). The germline V and J ends were trimmed by 3 bases and 4 bases, with 15 bases remaining between them. The CDR3 sequence is CASSYYVWAAYGYTF. The DNA of the CDR3 is TGTGCCAGCAGTTATTATGTTTGGGCAGCCTATGGCTACACCTTC.

The V and J genes are TRBV12-3 or TRBV12-4 and TRBJ1-2; D remains unclear. Trimming stripped 1 base from V and 8 bases from J, with 5 bases between. The CDR3 sequence is 11 residues long. CDR3 in DNA: TGTGCCAGCAGTTTAGTCGGGGGCTACACCTTC. Translated: CASSLVGGYTF.

J is TRBJ2-1 and V is TRBV12-5, with D possibly being TRBD2 (5 bases). The V gene's germline CDR1 is LGHNT and CDR2 FRNRAP. The CDR3 has 12 residues. DNA for the CDR3: TGTGCGACGGGGAGCTCCTACAATGAGCAGTTCTTC. Translated: CATGSSYNEQFF.

The chain combines TRBV6-2 or TRBV6-3 with TRBJ2-5; D uncertain. The CDR3 extends over 14 amino acids. V was pared by 0 bases and J by 2 bases, with 7 bases between. Germline V gene lookup returns CDR1 MNHEY and CDR2 SVGEGT. In DNA form, the CDR3 reads TGTGCCAGCAGTTACTCGCCGGAGCAAGAGACCCAGTACTTC. It translates to CASSYSPEQETQYF.

This clone appeared once. This chain uses TRBV24-1 with TRBJ2-2; TRBD1 matches at 7 bases. The CDR3 contains 15 residues. Germline lookup yields CDR1 KGHDR and CDR2 SFDVKD. Losses at the gene ends were 9 bases for V and 0 bases for J; bases not matched to a gene: 6. CDR3 nucleotides: TGTGCCACCGCCCCGACAGGGTCGAACACCGGGGAGCTGTTTTTT. Its protein is CATAPTGSNTGELFF.

The gene calls are TRBV12-3 or TRBV12-4 and TRBJ2-7; D is undetermined. V was trimmed by 1 base and J by 7 bases, leaving 11 bases between them. CDR3 size: 13 residues. The CDR3 here is CASSLVAAHEQYF. CDR3 DNA sequence: TGTGCCAGCAGTTTAGTCGCGGCTCATGAGCAGTACTTC.

The chain joins TRBV5-8 to TRBJ1-2, with 7 bases identical to TRBD1. From germline, CDR1 is SGHTS and CDR2 YDEGEE. V trimming: 0 bases; J trimming: 6 bases; junction bases outside the gene matches: 2. CDR3 length equals 13 residues. CDR3 sequence: CASSLGQGDGYTF. Written as DNA, the CDR3 is TGTGCCAGCAGCTTGGGCCAGGGGGATGGCTACACCTTC. Full variable domain (rest looked up from reference TRBV5-8 and TRBJ1-2): EAGVTQSPTHLIKTRGQQATLRCSPISGHTSVYWYQQALGLGLQFLLWYDEGEERNRGNFPPRFSGRQFPNYSSELNVNALELEDSALYLCASSLGQGDGYTFGSGTRLTVV.